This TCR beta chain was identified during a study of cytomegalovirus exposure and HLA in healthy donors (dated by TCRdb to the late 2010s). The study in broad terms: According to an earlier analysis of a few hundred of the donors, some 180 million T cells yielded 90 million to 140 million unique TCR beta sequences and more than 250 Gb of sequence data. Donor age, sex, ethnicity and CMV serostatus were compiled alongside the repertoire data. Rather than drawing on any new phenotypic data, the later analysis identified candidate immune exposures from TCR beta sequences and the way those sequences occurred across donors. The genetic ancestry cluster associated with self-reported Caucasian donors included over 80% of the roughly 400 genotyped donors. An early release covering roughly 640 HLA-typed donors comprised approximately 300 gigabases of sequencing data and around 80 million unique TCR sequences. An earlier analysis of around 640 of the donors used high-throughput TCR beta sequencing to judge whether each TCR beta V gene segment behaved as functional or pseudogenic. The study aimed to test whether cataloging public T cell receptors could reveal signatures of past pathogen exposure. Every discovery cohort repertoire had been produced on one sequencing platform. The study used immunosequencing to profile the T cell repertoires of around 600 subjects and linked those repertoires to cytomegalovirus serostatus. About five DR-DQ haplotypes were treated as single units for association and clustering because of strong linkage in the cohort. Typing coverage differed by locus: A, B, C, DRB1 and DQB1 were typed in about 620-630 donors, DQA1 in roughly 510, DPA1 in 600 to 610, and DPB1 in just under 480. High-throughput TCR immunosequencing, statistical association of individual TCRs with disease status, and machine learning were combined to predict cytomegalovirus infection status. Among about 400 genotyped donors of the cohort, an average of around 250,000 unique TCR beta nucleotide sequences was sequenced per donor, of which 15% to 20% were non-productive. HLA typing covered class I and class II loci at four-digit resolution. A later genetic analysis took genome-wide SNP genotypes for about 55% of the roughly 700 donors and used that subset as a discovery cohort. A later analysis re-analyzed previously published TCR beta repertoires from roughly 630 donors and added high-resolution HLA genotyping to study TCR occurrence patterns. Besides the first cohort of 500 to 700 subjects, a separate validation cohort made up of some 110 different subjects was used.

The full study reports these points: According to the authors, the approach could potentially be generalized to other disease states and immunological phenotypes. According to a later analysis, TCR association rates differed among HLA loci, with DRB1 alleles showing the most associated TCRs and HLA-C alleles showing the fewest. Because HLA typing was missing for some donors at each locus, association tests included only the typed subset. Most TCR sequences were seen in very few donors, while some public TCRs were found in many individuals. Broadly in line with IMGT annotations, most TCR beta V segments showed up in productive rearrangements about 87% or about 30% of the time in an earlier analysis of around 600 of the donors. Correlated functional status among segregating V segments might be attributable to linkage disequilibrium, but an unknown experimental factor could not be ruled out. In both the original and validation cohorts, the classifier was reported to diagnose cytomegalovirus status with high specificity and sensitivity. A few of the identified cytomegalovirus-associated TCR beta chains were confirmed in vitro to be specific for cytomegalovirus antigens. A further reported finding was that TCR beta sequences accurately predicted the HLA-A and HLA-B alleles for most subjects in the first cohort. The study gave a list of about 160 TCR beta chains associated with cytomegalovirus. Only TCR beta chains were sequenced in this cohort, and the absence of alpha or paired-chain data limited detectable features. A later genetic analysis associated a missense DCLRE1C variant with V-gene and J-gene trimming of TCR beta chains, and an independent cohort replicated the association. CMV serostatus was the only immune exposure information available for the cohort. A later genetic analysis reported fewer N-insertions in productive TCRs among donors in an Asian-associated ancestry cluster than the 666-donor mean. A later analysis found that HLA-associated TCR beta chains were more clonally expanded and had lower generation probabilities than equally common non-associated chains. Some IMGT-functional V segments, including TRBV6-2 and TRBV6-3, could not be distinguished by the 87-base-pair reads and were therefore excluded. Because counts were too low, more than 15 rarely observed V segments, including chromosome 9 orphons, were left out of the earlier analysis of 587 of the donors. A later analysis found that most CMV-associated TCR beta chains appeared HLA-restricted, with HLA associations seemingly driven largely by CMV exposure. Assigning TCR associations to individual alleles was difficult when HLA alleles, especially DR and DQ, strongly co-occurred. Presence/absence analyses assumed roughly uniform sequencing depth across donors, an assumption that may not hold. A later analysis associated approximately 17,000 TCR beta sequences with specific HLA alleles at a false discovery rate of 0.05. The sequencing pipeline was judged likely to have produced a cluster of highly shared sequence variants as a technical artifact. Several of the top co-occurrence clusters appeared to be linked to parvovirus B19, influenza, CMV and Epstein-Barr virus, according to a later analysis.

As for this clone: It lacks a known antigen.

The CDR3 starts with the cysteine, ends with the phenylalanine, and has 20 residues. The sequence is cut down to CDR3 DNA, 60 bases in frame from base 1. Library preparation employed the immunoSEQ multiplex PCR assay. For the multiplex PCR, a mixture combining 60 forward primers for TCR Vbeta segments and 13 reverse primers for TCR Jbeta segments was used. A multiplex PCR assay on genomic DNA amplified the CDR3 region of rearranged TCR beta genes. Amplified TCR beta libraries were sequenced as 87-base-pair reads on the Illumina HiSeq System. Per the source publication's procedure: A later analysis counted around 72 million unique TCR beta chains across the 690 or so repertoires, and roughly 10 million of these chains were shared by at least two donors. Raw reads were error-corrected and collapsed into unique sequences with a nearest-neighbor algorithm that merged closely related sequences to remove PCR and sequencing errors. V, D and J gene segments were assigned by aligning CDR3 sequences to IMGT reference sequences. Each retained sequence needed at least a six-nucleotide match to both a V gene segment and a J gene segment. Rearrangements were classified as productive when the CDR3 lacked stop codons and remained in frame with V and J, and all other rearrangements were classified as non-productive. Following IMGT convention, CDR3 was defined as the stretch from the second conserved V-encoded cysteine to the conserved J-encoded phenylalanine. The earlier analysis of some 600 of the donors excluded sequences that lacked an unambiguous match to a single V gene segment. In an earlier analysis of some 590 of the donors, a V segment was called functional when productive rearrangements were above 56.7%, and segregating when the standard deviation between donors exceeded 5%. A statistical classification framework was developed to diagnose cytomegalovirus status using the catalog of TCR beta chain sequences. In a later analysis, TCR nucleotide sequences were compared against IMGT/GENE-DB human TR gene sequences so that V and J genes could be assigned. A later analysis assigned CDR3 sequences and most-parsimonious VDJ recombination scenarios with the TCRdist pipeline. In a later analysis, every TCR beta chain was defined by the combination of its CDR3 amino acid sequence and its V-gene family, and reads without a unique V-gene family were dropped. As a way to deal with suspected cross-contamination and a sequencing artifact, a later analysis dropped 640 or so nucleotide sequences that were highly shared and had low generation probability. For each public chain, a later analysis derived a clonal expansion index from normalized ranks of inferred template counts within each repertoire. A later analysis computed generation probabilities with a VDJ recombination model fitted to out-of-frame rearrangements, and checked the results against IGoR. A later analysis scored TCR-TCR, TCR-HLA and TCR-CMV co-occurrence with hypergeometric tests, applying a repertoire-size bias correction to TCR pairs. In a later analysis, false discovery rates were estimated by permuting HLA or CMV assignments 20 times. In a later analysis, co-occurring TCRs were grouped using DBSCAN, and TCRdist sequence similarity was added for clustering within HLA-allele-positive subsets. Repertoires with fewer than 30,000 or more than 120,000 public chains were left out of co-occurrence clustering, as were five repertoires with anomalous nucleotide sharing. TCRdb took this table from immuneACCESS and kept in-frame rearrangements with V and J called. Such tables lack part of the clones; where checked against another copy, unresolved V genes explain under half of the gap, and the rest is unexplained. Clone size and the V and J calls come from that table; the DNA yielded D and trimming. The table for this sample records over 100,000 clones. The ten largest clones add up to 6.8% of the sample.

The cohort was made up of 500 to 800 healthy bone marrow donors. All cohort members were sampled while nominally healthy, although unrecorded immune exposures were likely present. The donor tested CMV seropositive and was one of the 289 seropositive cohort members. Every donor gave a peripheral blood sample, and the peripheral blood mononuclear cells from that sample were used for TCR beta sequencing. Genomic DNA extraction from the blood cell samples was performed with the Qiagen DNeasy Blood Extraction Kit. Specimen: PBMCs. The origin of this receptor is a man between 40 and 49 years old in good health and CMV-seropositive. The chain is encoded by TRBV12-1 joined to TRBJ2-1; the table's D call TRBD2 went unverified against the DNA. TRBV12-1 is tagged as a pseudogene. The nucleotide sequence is TGTGCCAGCAGCCCCCTTCTTGGACTAGCGGGAGGGCCTTCTCTGAATGAGCAGTTCTTC. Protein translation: CASSPLLGLAGGPSLNEQFF.